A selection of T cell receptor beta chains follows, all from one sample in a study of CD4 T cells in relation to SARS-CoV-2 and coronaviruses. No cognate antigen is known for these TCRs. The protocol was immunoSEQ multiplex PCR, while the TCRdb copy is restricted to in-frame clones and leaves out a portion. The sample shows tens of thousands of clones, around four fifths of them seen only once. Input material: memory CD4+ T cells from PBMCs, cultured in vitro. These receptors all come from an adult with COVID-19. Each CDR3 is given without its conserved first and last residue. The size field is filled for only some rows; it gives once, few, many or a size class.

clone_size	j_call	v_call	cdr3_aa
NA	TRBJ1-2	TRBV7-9	ASSLNQGAEGYT
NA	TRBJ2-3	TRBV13	ASSVLTDTQY
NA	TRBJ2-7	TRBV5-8	ASSWTSGTISSYEQY
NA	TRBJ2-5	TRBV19	ASSIGQGEETQY
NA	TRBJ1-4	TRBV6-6	ASRLWQVNEKLF
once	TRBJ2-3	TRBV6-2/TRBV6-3	ASSSNKGGRADTQY
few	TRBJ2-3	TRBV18	ASSVTDTQY
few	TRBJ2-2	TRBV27	ASSLFSPPGNGELF
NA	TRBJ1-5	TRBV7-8	ASSLVRGQQPQH
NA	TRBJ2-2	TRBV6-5	ASSYTRQGRGGELF
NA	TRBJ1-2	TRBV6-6	ASSPERNYGYT
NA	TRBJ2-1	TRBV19	ASSMDRSSSYNEQF
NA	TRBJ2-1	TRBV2	ARNQRRQTTTYNEQF
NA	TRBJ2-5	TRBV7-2	ASSRGRVEGTQY
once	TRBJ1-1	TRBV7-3	ASSLNQGREAF
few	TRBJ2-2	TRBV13	ASSPPNTGELF
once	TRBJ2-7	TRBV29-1	SVKQGARYEQY
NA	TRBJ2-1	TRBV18	ASEGTSGRSNEQF
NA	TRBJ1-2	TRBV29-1	SVEDLRTGDFGYT
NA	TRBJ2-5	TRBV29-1	SVGAGGETQY
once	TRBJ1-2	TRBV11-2	ASSNIRENYGYT
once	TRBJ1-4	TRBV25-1	ASSAQGNDEKLF
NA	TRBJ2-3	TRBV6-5	ASRAGGLRTDTQY
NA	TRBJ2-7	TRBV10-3	AIRGDRLTSNYEQY
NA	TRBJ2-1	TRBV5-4	ASSVQTSGINEQF
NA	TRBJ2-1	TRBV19	ASSMTGGNNEQF
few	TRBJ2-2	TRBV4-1	ASSRIAGGLIGELF
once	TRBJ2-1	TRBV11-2	ASSQNRGALNEQF
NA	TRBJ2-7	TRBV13	ASSPDRTEQY
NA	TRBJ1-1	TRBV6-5	ASKATGGWNTEAF
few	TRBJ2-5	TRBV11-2	ASSLPFRRGQTQY
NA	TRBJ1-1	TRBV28	ASRNRVQGAKNTEAF
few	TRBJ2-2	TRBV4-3	ASSQDFIQEPGELF
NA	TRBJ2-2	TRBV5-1	ASSKTGTGANTGELF
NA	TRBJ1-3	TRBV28	ASRTGGSGNTIY
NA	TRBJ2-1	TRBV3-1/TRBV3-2	ASSQTEYNEQF
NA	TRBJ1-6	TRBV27	ASSLSITGPPLH
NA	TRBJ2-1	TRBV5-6	ASSLFGPPWDEQF
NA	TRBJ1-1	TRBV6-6	ASSNHRLGHTEAF
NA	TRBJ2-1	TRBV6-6	ASRTLGLLYNEQF
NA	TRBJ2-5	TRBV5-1	ASSRRDQETQY
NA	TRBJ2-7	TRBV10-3	ASATGASRTREQY
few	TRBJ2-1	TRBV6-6	ASSYGPSGRGDEQF
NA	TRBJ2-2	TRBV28	ASTYRATNTGELF
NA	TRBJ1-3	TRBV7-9	ASSLRGQSSGNTIY